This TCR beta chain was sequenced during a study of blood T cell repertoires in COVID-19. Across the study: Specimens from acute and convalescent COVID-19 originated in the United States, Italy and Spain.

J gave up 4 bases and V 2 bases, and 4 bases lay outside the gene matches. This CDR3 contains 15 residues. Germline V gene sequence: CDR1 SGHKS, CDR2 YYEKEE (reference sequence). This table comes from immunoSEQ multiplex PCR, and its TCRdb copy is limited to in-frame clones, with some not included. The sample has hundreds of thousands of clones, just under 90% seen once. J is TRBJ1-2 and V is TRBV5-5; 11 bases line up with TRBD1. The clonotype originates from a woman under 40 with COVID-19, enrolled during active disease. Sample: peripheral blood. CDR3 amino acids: CASSFWTGGGYGYTF. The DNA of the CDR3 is TGTGCCAGCAGCTTCTGGACAGGGGGCGGCTATGGCTACACCTTC.